This TCR beta chain is drawn from a study of shared clonotypes between healthy human individuals. The donor cohort consisted entirely of Caucasian adults residing in Nashville, Tennessee. The study ran the assay at deep level. The sequenced material, unsorted PBMC DNA, was run on ten immunoSEQ deep assay plates. The data were produced by immunoSEQ multiplex PCR, yet TCRdb's version contains in-frame clones alone and is incomplete. This table has some 500,000 clones, less than 80% appearing once. CDR3 length: 16 residues. The germline V gene has CDR1 SGDLS and CDR2 YYNGEE. The trim removed 3 bases at V and 3 bases at J, leaving 5 bases unmatched.

The clonotype originates from a woman aged 40 to 50 in good health. Some clones in this sample may be carry-over from other donors' samples. Sequencing input: PBMCs. The chain recombines TRBV9 with TRBJ2-7, with 14 bases fitting TRBD2. The CDR3 DNA reads as TGTGCCAGCAGCGCCTTCGGGACTAGCGGGGGCTACGAGCAGTACTTC. It specifies CASSAFGTSGGYEQYF.